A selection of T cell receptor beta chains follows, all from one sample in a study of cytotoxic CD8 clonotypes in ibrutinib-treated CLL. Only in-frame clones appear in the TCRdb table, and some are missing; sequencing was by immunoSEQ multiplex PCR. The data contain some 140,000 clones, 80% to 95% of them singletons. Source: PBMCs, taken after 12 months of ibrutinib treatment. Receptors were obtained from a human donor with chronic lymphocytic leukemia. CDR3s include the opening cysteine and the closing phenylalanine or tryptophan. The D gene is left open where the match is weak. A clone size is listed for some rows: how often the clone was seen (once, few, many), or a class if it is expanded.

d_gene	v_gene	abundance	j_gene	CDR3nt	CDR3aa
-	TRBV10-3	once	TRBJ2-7	TGTGCCATCAGTGGGGGGTCAGCTTCAACCTACGAGCAGTACTTC	CAISGGSASTYEQYF
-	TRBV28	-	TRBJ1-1	TGTGCCAGCAGTTCATACAAAGAAGCTTTCTTT	CASSSYKEAFF
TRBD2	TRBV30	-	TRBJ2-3	TGTGCCTGGAGTGGACTAGCGGGAGCTAGCACAGATACGCAGTATTTT	CAWSGLAGASTDTQYF
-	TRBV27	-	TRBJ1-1	TGTGCCAGCTGTAGACAGTTAAACACTGAAGCTTTCTTT	CASCRQLNTEAFF
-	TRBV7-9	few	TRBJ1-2	TGTGCCAGCAGCCCTGTGACAGGAATTAACTATGGCTACACCTTC	CASSPVTGINYGYTF
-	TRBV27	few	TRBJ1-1	TGTGCCAGCAGTTTAAGACAGAACACTGAAGCTTTCTTT	CASSLRQNTEAFF
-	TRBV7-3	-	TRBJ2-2	TGTGCCAGCAGCTCCCAGGGGGGGGACACCGGGGAGCTGTTTTTT	CASSSQGGDTGELFF
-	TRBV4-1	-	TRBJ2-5	TGCGCCAGCAGCCAAGAGGGGACTGGGGAAGAGACCCAGTACTTC	CASSQEGTGEETQYF
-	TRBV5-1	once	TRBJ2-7	TGCGCCAGCAGCGGGGGACGGGAGCAGTACTTC	CASSGGREQYF
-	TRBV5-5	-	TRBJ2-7	TGTGCCAGCAGCCTAATGACCGTGTACTACGAGCAGTACTTC	CASSLMTVYYEQYF
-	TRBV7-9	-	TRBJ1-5	TGTGCCAGCAGCTCCCAGCAGAATCAGCCCCAGCATTTT	CASSSQQNQPQHF
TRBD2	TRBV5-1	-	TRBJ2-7	TGCGCCAGCAGCAGAGGACTAGCGGGCTCCTACGAGCAGTACTTC	CASSRGLAGSYEQYF
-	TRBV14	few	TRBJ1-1	TGTGCCAGCAGCCACTCTTCGTACACTGAAGCTTTCTTT	CASSHSSYTEAFF
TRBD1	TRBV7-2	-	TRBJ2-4	TGTGCCAGCAGCACCGGACAGGGAAACATTCAGTACTTC	CASSTGQGNIQYF
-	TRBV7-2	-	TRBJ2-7	TGTGCCAGCAGCTTAGTGTATGAGCAGTACTTC	CASSLVYEQYF
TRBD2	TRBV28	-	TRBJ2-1	TGTGCCAGCAGGCCCGGGACTACCCATTTCGAGCAGTTCTTC	CASRPGTTHFEQFF
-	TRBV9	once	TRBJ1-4	TGTGCCAGCAGCGTCAACCCCTCAACTAATGAAAAACTGTTTTTT	CASSVNPSTNEKLFF
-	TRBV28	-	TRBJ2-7	TGTGCCTACCGGGACAACCGCTCCTACGAGCAGTACTTC	CAYRDNRSYEQYF